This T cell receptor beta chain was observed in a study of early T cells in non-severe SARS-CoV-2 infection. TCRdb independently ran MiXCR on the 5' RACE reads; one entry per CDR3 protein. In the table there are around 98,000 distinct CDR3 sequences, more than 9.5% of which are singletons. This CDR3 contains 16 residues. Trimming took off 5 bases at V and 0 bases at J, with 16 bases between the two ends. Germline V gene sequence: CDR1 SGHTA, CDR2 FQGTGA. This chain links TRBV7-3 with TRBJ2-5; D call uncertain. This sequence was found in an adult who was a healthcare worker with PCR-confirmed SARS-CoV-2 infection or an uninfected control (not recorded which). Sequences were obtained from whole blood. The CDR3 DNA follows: TGTGCCAGCAGCCCGCTAGGCACGGCAAACCAAGAGACCCAGTACTTC. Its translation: CASSPLGTANQETQYF.